This T cell receptor beta chain was identified during a study of somatic mutations in cytotoxic T cells in rheumatoid arthritis. Produced via immunoSEQ multiplex PCR; TCRdb's table is partial and in-frame only. The sample carries just under 30,000 clones, approximately 86% recorded once. Flow cytometry served to check the purity of CD4+ and CD8+ cells, which were isolated by positive magnetic bead selection. The V and J ends lost 4 bases and 5 bases respectively, with 14 bases between them. Germline V gene data show CDR1 as SGHDN and CDR2 as FVKESK. CDR3 length: 14 residues. This receptor was obtained from an adult with rheumatoid arthritis. V usage is TRBV14 and J usage is TRBJ1-2; TRBD1 is a possible D gene (6 bases). Specimen: CD8+ T cells sorted from blood. The CDR3 DNA sequence: TGTGCCAGCAGCCTCCAGGGGACTTTTTATGGCTACACCTTC. This gives the protein CASSLQGTFYGYTF.